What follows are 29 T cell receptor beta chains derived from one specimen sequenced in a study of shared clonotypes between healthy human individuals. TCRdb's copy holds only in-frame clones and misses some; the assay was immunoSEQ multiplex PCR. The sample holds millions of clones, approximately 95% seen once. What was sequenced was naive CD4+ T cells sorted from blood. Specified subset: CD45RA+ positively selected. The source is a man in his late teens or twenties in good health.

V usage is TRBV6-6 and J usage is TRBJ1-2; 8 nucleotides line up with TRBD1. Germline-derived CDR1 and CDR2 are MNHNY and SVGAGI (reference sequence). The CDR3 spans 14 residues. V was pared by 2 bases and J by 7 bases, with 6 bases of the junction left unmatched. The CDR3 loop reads CASSYGTGDLGYTF. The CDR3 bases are TGTGCCAGCAGTTACGGGACAGGAGACCTTGGCTACACCTTC.

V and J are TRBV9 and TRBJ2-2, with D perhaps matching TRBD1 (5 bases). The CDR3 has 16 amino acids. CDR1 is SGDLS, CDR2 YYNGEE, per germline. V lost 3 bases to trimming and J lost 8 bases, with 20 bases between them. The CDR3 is CASSAGPGPDGGELFF. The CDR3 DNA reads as TGTGCCAGCAGCGCCGGGCCAGGGCCGGATGGTGGGGAGCTGTTTTTT.

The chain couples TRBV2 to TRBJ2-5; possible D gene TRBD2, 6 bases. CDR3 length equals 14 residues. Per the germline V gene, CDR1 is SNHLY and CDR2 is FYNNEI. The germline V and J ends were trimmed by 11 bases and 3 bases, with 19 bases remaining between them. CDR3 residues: CAVERGSGEETQYF. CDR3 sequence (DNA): TGTGCCGTCGAGAGGGGTAGCGGAGAAGAGACCCAGTACTTC.

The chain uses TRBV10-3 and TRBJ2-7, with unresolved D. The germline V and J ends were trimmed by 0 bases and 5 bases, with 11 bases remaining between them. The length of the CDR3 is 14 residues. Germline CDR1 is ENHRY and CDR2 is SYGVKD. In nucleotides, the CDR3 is TGTGCCATCAGTGAGTCCGTGGCGGTTAACGAGCAGTACTTC. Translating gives CAISESVAVNEQYF.

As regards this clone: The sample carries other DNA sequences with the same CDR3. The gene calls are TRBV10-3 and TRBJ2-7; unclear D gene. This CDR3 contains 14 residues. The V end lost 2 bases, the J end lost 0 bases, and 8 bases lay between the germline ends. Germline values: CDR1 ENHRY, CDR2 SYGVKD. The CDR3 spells CAISEIGSSYEQYF. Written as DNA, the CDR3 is TGTGCCATCAGTGAGATCGGCAGCTCCTACGAGCAGTACTTC.

The DNA of the CDR3 is TGTGCCAGCAGTGCGCAGGGAAGCTCCTACAATGAGCAGTTCTTC. This encodes CASSAQGSSYNEQFF. The chain uses TRBV6-1 and TRBJ2-1, with a weak D call TRBD1 (5 bases). CDR3 length: 15 amino acids. V dropped 4 bases and J dropped 0 bases, with 10 bases sitting between them. From germline, CDR1 is MNHNS and CDR2 SASEGT.

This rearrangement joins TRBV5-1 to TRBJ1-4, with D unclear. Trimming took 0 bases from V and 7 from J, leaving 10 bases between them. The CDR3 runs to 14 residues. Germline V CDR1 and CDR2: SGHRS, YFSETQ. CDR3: CASSLDGLGEKLFF. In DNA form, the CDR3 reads TGCGCCAGCAGCTTGGATGGCCTAGGTGAAAAACTGTTTTTT.

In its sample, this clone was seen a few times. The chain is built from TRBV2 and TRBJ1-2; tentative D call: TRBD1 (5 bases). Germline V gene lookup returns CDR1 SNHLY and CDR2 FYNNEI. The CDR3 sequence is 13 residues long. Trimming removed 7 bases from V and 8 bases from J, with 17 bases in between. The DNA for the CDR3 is TGTGCCAGCACTTTGACAGCCAATGGGGGCTACACCTTC. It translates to CASTLTANGGYTF.

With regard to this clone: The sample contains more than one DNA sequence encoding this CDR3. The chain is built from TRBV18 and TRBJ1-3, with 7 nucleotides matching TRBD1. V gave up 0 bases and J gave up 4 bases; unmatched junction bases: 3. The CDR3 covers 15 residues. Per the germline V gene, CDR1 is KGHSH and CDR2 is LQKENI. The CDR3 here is CASSPPTGTGNTIYF. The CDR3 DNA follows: TGTGCCAGCTCACCACCGACAGGGACAGGAAACACCATATATTTT.

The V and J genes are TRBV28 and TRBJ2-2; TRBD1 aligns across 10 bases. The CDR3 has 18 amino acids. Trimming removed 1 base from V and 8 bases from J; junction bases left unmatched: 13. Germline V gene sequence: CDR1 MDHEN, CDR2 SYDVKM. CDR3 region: CASSLSRQGASKAGELFF. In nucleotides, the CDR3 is TGTGCCAGCAGTTTATCCCGACAGGGGGCGTCAAAAGCAGGGGAGCTGTTTTTT.

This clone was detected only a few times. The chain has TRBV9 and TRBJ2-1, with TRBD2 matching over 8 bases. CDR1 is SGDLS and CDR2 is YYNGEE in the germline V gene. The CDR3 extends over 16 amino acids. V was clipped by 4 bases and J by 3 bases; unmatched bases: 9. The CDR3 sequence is CASSSTAGGIYNEQFF. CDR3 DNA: TGTGCCAGCAGCTCTACCGCGGGGGGTATCTACAATGAGCAGTTCTTC. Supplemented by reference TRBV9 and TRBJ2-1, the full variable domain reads DSGVTQTPKHLITATGQRVTLRCSPRSGDLSVYWYQQSLDQGLQFLIQYYNGEERAKGNILERFSAQQFPDLHSELNLSSLELGDSALYFCASSSTAGGIYNEQFFGPGTRLTVL.

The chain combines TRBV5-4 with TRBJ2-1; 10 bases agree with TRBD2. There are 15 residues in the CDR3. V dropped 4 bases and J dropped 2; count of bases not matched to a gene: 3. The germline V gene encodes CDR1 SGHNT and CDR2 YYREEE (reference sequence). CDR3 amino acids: CASSLGTSAYNEQFF. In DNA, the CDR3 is TGTGCCAGCAGCCTGGGGACTAGCGCCTACAATGAGCAGTTCTTC.

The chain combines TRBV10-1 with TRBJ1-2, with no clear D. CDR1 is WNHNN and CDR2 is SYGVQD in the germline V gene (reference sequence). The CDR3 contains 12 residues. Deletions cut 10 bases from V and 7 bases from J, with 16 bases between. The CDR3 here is CAIEVGPPGYTF. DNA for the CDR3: TGCGCCATCGAGGTAGGGCCGCCTGGCTACACCTTC.

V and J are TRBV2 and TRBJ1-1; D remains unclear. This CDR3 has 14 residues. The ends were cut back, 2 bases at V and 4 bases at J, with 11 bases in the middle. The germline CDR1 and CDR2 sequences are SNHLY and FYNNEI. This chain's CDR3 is CASSEYGLGTEAFF. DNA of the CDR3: TGTGCCAGCAGTGAATACGGGTTGGGCACTGAAGCTTTCTTT.

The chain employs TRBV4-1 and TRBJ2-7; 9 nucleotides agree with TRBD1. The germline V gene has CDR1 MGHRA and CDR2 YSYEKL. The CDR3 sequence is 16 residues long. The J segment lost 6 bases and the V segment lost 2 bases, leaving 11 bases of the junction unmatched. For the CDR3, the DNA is TGCGCCAGCAGCCAACCCGGACAGGGGAAAGAGCGCGAGCAGTACTTC. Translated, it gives CASSQPGQGKEREQYF.

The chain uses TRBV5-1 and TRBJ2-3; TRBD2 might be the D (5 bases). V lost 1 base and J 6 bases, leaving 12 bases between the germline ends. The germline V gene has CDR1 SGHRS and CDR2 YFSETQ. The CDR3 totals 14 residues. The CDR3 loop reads CASSLRAAQDTQYF. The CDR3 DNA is TGCGCCAGCAGCTTGCGAGCGGCCCAGGATACGCAGTATTTT.

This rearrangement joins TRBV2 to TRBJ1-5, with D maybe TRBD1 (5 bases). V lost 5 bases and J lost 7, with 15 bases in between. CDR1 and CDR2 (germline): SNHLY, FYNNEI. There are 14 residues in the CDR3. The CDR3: CASSPGRSGQPQHF. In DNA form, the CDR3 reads TGTGCCAGCAGTCCTGGACGTTCAGGGCAGCCCCAGCATTTT.

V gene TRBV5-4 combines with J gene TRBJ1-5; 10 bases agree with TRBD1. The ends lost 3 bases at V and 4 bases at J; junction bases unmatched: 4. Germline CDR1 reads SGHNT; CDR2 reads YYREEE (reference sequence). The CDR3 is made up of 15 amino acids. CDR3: CASSSGTGVNQPQHF. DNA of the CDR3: TGTGCCAGCAGCTCCGGGACAGGGGTGAATCAGCCCCAGCATTTT.

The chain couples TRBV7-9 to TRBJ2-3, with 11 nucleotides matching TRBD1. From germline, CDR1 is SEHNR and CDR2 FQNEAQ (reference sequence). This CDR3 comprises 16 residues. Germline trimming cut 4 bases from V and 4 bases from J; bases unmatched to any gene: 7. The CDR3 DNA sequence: TGTGCCAGCAGCTCACCTGGACAGGGGGCCTCAGATACGCAGTATTTT. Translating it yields CASSSPGQGASDTQYF. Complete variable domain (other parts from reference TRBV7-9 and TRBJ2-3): DTGVSQNPRHKITKRGQNVTFRCDPISEHNRLYWYRQTLGQGPEFLTYFQNEAQLEKSRLLSDRFSAERPKGSFSTLEIQRTEQGDSAMYLCASSSPGQGASDTQYFGPGTRLTVL.

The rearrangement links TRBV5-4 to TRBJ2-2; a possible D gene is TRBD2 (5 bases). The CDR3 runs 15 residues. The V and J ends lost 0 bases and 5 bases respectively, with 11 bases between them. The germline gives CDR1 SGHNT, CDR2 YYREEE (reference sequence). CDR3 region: CASSLDGRGTGELFF. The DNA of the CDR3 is TGTGCCAGCAGCTTGGATGGGAGAGGAACCGGGGAGCTGTTTTTT. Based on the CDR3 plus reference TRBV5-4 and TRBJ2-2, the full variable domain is ETGVTQSPTHLIKTRGQQVTLRCSSQSGHNTVSWYQQALGQGPQFIFQYYREEENGRGNFPPRFSGLQFPNYSSELNVNALELDDSALYLCASSLDGRGTGELFFGEGSRLTVL.

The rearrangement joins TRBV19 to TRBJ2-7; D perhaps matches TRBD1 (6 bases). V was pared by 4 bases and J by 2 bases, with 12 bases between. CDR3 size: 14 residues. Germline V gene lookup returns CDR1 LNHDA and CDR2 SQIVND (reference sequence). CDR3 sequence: CASSNQGPTYEQYF. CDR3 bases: TGTGCCAGTAGTAACCAGGGGCCCACCTACGAGCAGTACTTC.

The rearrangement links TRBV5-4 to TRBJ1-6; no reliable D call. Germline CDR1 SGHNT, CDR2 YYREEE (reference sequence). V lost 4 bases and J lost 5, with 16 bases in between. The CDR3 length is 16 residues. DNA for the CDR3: TGTGCCAGCAGCCCCGGCCGCAGGTCGAATAATTCACCCCTCCACTTT. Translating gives CASSPGRRSNNSPLHF.

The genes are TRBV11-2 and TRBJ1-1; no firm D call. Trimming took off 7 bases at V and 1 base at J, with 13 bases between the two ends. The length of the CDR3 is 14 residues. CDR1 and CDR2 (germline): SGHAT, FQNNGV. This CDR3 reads CASTKDSPNTEAFF. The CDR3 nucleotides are TGTGCCAGCACCAAAGATTCTCCGAACACTGAAGCTTTCTTT.

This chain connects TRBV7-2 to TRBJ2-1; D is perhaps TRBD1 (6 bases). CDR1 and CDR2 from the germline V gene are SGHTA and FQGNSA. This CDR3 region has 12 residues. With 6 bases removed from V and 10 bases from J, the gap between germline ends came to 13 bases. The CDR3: CASSLQGPEQFF. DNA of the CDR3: TGTGCCAGCAGTCTACAGGGACCCGAGCAGTTCTTC.

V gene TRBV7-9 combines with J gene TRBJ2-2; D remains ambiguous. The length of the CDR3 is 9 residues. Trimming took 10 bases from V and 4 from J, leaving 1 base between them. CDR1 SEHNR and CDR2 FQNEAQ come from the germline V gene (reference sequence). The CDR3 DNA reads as TGTGCCATCACCGGGGAGCTGTTTTTT. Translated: CAITGELFF.

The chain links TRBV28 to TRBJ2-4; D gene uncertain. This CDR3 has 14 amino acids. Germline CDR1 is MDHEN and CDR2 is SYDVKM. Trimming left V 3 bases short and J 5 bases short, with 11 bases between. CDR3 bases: TGTGCCAGCAGTTTTGTACACAGCCAAAACATTCAGTACTTC. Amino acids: CASSFVHSQNIQYF.

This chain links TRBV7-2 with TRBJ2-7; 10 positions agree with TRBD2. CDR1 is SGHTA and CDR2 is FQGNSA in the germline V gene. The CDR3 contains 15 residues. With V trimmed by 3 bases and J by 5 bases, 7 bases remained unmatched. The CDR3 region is CASSFLAGVFDEQYF. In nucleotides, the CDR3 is TGTGCCAGCAGCTTTCTAGCGGGAGTATTCGACGAGCAGTACTTC.

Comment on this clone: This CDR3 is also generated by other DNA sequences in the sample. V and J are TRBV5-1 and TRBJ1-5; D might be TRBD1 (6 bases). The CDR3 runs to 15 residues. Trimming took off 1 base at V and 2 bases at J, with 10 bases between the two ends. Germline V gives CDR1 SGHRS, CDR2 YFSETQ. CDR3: CASSLTGTGNQPQHF. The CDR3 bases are TGCGCCAGCAGCTTGACAGGGACGGGCAATCAGCCCCAGCATTTT.

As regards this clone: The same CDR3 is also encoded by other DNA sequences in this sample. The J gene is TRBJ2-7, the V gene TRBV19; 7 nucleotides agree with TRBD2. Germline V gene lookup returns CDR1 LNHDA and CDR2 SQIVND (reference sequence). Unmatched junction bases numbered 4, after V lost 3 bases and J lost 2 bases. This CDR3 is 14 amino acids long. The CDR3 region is CASSIGAGPYEQYF. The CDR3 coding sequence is TGTGCCAGTAGTATCGGAGCGGGACCCTACGAGCAGTACTTC.